This T cell receptor beta chain was sequenced for a study of T-cell reconstitution after alpha-beta-depleted transplantation in children. For this clonotype: No antigen is known for it.

This CDR3 has 15 residues. The V and J ends lost 5 bases and 0 bases respectively, with 15 bases between them. In germline, CDR1 is SQVTM, CDR2 ANQGSEA. Preparation of the TCRbeta library was carried out with unique molecular identifiers. TCRdb processed the PCR reads anew with MiXCR; each CDR3 protein has one entry. Of around 490,000 distinct CDR3 sequences listed, over 9.5% are singletons. Findings and caveats of the study: A year had passed since transplant, and T-cell counts and diversity by then came mostly from newly produced T cells.

The sequence was obtained from a female patient aged 2 to 10 who had a stem cell transplant for aplastic anemia, so the T cells may come from the graft donor. The J gene is TRBJ2-3, the V gene TRBV29-1; the D is unclear. The sample was PBMCs, mostly from graft donor cells, taken 180 days after TCRalphabeta/CD19-depleted stem cell transplant. CDR3 in DNA: TGCAGCGTTCCTCCCGACGGGTTTAGCACAGATACGCAGTATTTT. This translates into CSVPPDGFSTDTQYF.